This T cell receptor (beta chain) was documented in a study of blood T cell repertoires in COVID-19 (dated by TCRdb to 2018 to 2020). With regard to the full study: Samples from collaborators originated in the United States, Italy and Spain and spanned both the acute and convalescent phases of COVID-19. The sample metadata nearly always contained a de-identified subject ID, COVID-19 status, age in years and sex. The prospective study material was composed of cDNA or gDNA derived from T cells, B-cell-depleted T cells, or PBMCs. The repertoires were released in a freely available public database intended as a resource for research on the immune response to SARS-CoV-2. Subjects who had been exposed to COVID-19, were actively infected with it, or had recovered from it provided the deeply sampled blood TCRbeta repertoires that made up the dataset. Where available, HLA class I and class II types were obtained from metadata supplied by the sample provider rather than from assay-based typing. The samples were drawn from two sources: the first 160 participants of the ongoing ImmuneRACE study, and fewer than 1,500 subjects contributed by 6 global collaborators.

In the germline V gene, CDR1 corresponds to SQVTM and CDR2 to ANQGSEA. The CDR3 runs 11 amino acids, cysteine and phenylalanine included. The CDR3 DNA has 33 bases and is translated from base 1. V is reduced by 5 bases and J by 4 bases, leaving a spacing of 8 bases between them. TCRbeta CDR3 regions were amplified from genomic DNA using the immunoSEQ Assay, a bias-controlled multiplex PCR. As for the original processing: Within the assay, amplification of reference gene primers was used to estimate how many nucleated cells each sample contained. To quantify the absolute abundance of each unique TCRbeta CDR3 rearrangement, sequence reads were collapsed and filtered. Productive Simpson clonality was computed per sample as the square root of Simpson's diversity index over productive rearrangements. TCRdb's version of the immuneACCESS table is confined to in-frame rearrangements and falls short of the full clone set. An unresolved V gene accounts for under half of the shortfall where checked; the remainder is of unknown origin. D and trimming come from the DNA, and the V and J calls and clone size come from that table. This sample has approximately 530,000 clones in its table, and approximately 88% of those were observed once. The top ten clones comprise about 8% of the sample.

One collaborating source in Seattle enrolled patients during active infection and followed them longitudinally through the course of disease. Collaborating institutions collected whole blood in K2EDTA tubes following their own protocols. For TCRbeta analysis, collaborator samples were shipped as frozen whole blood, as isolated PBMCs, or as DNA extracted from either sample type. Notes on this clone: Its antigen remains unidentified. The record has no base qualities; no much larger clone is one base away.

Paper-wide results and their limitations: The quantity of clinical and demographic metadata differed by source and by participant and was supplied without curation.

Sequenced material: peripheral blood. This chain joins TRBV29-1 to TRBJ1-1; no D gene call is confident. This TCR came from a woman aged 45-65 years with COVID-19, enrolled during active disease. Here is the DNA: TGCAGCGTTCCAGGACTCACTGAAGCTTTCTTT. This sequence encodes CSVPGLTEAFF. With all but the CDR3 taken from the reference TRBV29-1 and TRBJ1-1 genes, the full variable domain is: SAVISQKPSRDICQRGTSLTIQCQVDSQVTMMFWYRQQPGQSLTLIATANQGSEATYESGFVIDKFPISRPNLTFSTLTVSNMSPEDSSIYLCSVPGLTEAFFGQGTRLTVV.